These T cell receptor beta chains were read from a single sample in a study of a mutant IDH1 vaccine in newly diagnosed glioma. For these receptors, no antigen is known. The repertoire was sequenced with immunoSEQ multiplex PCR; TCRdb's copy has only in-frame clones and lacks some. The sample has about 56,000 clones; 85% to 90% are singletons. The sample here was PBMCs, taken from a glioma patient whose treatment included an IDH1 peptide vaccine. The receptors come from a man between 35 and 55 years old with glioma. Each CDR3 is given with its conserved first and last residue. A D gene is named only where the DNA matches it firmly. The size entry is marked missing in some rows and otherwise reads once, few, many or a size class.

size: -; J: TRBJ2-7; D: TRBD1; V: TRBV6-1; DNA: TGTGCCAGCACTCAGACAGGGATCTCCTACGAGCAGTACTTC; CDR3: CASTQTGISYEQYF
size: -; J: TRBJ2-7; D: TRBD1; V: TRBV19; DNA: TGTGCCAGTAGTACGGGACAGGGGAGCTCCTACGAGCAGTACTTC; CDR3: CASSTGQGSSYEQYF
size: -; J: TRBJ1-4; D: -; V: TRBV9; DNA: TGTGCCAGCAGCGTAGGAGGGGTCAATAATGAAAAACTGTTTTTT; CDR3: CASSVGGVNNEKLFF
size: -; J: TRBJ2-3; D: TRBD1; V: TRBV7-2; DNA: TGTGCCAGCAGCTTTAAGGGGGCAGGGATGACAGATACGCAGTATTTT; CDR3: CASSFKGAGMTDTQYF
size: -; J: TRBJ2-7; D: -; V: TRBV18; DNA: TGTGCCAGCTCACCCGTCGACTACGAGCAGTACTTC; CDR3: CASSPVDYEQYF
size: -; J: TRBJ1-2; D: -; V: TRBV5-1; DNA: TGCGCCAGCAGCTCGACAACCTTAAACTATGGCTACACCTTC; CDR3: CASSSTTLNYGYTF
size: -; J: TRBJ1-2; D: TRBD1; V: TRBV9; DNA: TGTGCCAGCAGCGTAACAGGGGGTAGTGATGGCTACACCTTC; CDR3: CASSVTGGSDGYTF
size: -; J: TRBJ1-2; D: -; V: TRBV27; DNA: TGTGCCAGCAGTTCAACAGCCAACTATGGCTACACCTTC; CDR3: CASSSTANYGYTF
size: -; J: TRBJ2-1; D: -; V: TRBV5-6; DNA: TGTGCCAGCAGCCAGGGGGGGACAGCGTACAATGAGCAGTTCTTC; CDR3: CASSQGGTAYNEQFF
size: -; J: TRBJ2-3; D: -; V: TRBV7-3; DNA: TGTGCCAGCAGCTTTCATGCGAGCGGGAGCACAGATACGCAGTATTTT; CDR3: CASSFHASGSTDTQYF
size: -; J: TRBJ1-2; D: -; V: TRBV5-5; DNA: TGTGCCAGCAGCTTCACGCCCAGCGTGGTAAACTATGGCTACACCTTC; CDR3: CASSFTPSVVNYGYTF
size: -; J: TRBJ1-5; D: TRBD1; V: TRBV6-1; DNA: TGTGCCAGCAATAGACAGGGAGGGCCTCAGCCCCAGCATTTT; CDR3: CASNRQGGPQPQHF
size: -; J: TRBJ1-1; D: -; V: TRBV19; DNA: TGTGCCAGTATCCAAGGGGACACTGAAGCTTTCTTT; CDR3: CASIQGDTEAFF
size: -; J: TRBJ2-7; D: -; V: TRBV15; DNA: TGTGCCACCAGCAGAGGGGGTAGCGGCTACGAGCAGTACTTC; CDR3: CATSRGGSGYEQYF
size: -; J: TRBJ1-1; D: -; V: TRBV11-2; DNA: TGTGCCAGCAGCTTAGGGGCCCCCACTGAAGCTTTCTTT; CDR3: CASSLGAPTEAFF
size: -; J: TRBJ2-5; D: -; V: TRBV19; DNA: TGTGCCAGTAGTAGGGCCGGGGGAGAGACCCAGTACTTC; CDR3: CASSRAGGETQYF
size: -; J: TRBJ2-7; D: -; V: TRBV5-4; DNA: TGTGCCAGCAGCTTGGAAGGGTACGAGCAGTACTTC; CDR3: CASSLEGYEQYF
size: few; J: TRBJ2-1; D: TRBD2; V: TRBV18; DNA: TGTGCCAGCTCTCGTGGGACTAGCGGGAACGATGAGCAGTTCTTC; CDR3: CASSRGTSGNDEQFF
size: -; J: TRBJ1-2; D: -; V: TRBV5-6; DNA: TGTGCCAGCAGCTTGGGCCAGACCTATGGCTACACCTTC; CDR3: CASSLGQTYGYTF
size: -; J: TRBJ2-6; D: -; V: TRBV19; DNA: TGTGCCAGTACTATATCTGGGGCCAACGTCCTGACTTTC; CDR3: CASTISGANVLTF
size: -; J: TRBJ1-1; D: -; V: TRBV4-1; DNA: TGCGCCAGCAGCCCTCAGGAGGGTCGGACTGAAGCTTTCTTT; CDR3: CASSPQEGRTEAFF
size: -; J: TRBJ1-4; D: TRBD1; V: TRBV6-1; DNA: TGTGCCAGCAATTTAGGGGGCGCAGCTAATGAAAAACTGTTTTTT; CDR3: CASNLGGAANEKLFF
size: -; J: TRBJ1-2; D: -; V: TRBV5-4; DNA: TGTGCCAGCAGCGCCATTGACAGTAACTATGGCTACACCTTC; CDR3: CASSAIDSNYGYTF
size: -; J: TRBJ2-5; D: -; V: TRBV20-1; DNA: TGCAGTGCTAGGCAGGAGACCCAGTACTTC; CDR3: CSARQETQYF
size: -; J: TRBJ2-7; D: TRBD2; V: TRBV7-9; DNA: TGTGCCAGCAGCTTAGCTAGCGGGACCTACGAGCAGTACTTC; CDR3: CASSLASGTYEQYF
size: -; J: TRBJ1-1; D: -; V: TRBV19; DNA: TGTGCCAGTACCCGACAGCTCTCCCAGGGAACTGAAGCTTTCTTT; CDR3: CASTRQLSQGTEAFF